This T cell receptor beta chain was identified during a study of blood T cell repertoires in COVID-19 (dated by TCRdb to about 2020). Broadly, across the study: Samples from collaborators originated in the United States, Italy and Spain and spanned both the acute and convalescent phases of COVID-19. The repertoires were released in a freely available public database meant as a resource for research on the immune response to SARS-CoV-2. The prospective study material was composed of cDNA or gDNA derived from T cells, B-cell-depleted T cells, or PBMCs. Samples came from the ongoing ImmuneRACE study (first 160 participants) plus 1,254 subjects from 6 global collaborators. The dataset comprised deeply sampled blood TCRbeta repertoires from subjects exposed to, actively infected with, or recovered from COVID-19. A de-identified subject ID, COVID-19 status, age in years and sex were almost always included in the sample metadata. Where available, HLA class I and class II types were obtained from metadata supplied by the sample provider rather than from assay-based typing.

Overall study outcomes, separate from this receptor: The quantity of clinical and demographic metadata differed by source and by participant and was supplied without curation.

TCRbeta CDR3 regions were amplified from genomic DNA by means of the immunoSEQ Assay, a bias-controlled multiplex PCR. In the original analysis: Nucleated cell counts per sample were estimated from amplification of reference gene primers within the assay. To quantify the absolute abundance of each unique TCRbeta CDR3 rearrangement, sequence reads were collapsed and filtered. For each sample, productive Simpson clonality was calculated by taking the square root of Simpson's diversity index across productive rearrangements. This immuneACCESS table, as held by TCRdb, lists in-frame sequences with V and J called but not all clones. Of the missing ones, under half trace to an unresolved V gene in checked studies; the others have no known cause. The V and J calls and the clone size are those of that table, but D and trimming were determined from the DNA. This sample is represented by approximately 500,000 clones; approximately 88% of them were singletons. Less than 9% of the sample goes to the ten largest clones.

This clone has only a few counts. Its target antigen remains unknown. No clone much larger than this one lies a single base away; base qualities are absent. Measured from the cysteine to the phenylalanine, the CDR3 is 13 residues long. Left in the record is the CDR3 DNA by itself, 39 bases read in frame from the first base. Trimming removed 7 bases from V and 3 bases from J, leaving 7 bases between the germline ends. The germline V gene encodes CDR1 MGHDK and CDR2 SYGVNS. In Seattle, one collaborating source enrolled patients while the infection was active and tracked those patients longitudinally over the course of disease. Whole blood was collected in K2EDTA tubes by collaborating institutions according to the institutions' own protocols. Collaborator samples were shipped for TCRbeta analysis as frozen whole blood, isolated PBMCs, or DNA extracted from either sample type.

The sample was peripheral blood. The chain uses TRBV25-1 and TRBJ1-6; the D gene lacks a confident call. The TCR was taken from a woman aged 45-65 years with COVID-19, enrolled during active disease. The CDR3 region: CASTDFYNSPLHF. Read as DNA, the sequence is TGTGCCAGCACGGACTTCTATAATTCACCCCTCCACTTT.